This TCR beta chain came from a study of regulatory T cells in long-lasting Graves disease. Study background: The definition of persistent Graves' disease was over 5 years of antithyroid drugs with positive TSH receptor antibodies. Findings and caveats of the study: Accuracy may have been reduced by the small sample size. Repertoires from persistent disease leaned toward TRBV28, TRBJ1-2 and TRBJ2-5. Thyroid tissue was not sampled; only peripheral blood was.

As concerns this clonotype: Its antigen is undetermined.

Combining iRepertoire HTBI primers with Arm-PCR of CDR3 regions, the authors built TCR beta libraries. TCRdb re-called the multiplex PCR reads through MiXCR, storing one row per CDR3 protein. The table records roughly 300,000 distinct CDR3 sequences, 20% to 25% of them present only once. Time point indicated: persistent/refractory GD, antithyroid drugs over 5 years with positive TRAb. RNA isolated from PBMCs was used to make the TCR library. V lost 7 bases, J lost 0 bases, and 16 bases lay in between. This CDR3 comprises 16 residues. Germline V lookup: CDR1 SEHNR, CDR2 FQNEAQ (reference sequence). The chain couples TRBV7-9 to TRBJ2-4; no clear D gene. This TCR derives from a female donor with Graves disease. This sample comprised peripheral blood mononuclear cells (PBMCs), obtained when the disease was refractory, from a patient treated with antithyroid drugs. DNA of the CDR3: TGTGCCAGCACCCACCGCCCAACAGTAGCCAAAAACATTCAGTACTTC. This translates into CASTHRPTVAKNIQYF.